The rows below give T cell receptor beta chains drawn from one sample of a study of neurological immune-mediated disorders. From the 5' RACE reads, TCRdb called clonotypes with MiXCR, one entry per CDR3 protein. Found here are 25,000 to 35,000 distinct CDR3 sequences, about 14% of them singletons; the top ten hold approximately 5.4%. Material: CD4+ T cells from blood. These receptors originate from a female donor with HTLV-1-associated myelopathy (HAM/TSP). Each CDR3 is given with its conserved first and last residue. Fields, in order: clone size, D gene, V gene, J gene, CDR3 DNA, CDR3 protein. The D gene is left open where the match is weak. Size values are once, few and many counts, or a class for expanded clones, and some rows have none.

abundance: once; d_gene: NA; v_gene: TRBV7-2; j_gene: TRBJ2-1; CDR3nt: NA; CDR3aa: CANSFYICSVRDWDFYNEQFF
abundance: many; d_gene: NA; v_gene: TRBV5-1; j_gene: TRBJ2-1; CDR3nt: TGCGCCAGCAGGAATACGGGCAACCCCTACAATGAGCAGTTCTTC; CDR3aa: CASRNTGNPYNEQFF
abundance: many; d_gene: NA; v_gene: TRBV20-1; j_gene: TRBJ2-1; CDR3nt: TGCAGTGCAAGACAAGACTACAATGAGCAGTTCTTC; CDR3aa: CSARQDYNEQFF
abundance: many; d_gene: NA; v_gene: TRBV20-1; j_gene: TRBJ1-6; CDR3nt: TGCAGTGCTAGGAAGTCGGGGATACGTTCACCCCTCCACTTT; CDR3aa: CSARKSGIRSPLHF
abundance: many; d_gene: NA; v_gene: TRBV6-2/TRBV6-3; j_gene: TRBJ2-2; CDR3nt: TGTGCCAGCAGCCTGGGGAGCGGGAACACCGGGGAGCTGTTTTTT; CDR3aa: CASSLGSGNTGELFF
abundance: NA; d_gene: TRBD2; v_gene: TRBV28; j_gene: TRBJ2-7; CDR3nt: TGTGCCAGCGTGGGGGGGACCCCCTACGAGCAGTACTTC; CDR3aa: CASVGGTPYEQYF
abundance: many; d_gene: TRBD1; v_gene: TRBV5-6; j_gene: TRBJ2-1; CDR3nt: TGTGCCAGCAGCTTGGGGGACAGGCGTCAAGTCTTC; CDR3aa: CASSLGDRRQVF
abundance: many; d_gene: NA; v_gene: TRBV11-2; j_gene: TRBJ1-1; CDR3nt: TGTGCCAGCAGCCCTTTATGGTCGAACACTGAAGCTTTCTTT; CDR3aa: CASSPLWSNTEAFF
abundance: NA; d_gene: TRBD1; v_gene: TRBV5-1; j_gene: TRBJ1-2; CDR3nt: TGCGCCAGCAGCTGGACAGGGGCTAACTATGGCTACACCTTC; CDR3aa: CASSWTGANYGYTF
abundance: many; d_gene: NA; v_gene: TRBV15; j_gene: TRBJ1-2; CDR3nt: TGTGCCACCAGCCTCCTAGGGGCTCGAGGCTACACCTTC; CDR3aa: CATSLLGARGYTF
abundance: many; d_gene: NA; v_gene: TRBV21-1; j_gene: TRBJ2-1; CDR3nt: TGTGCCAGCAGGCCGGGTGAGCAGTTCTTC; CDR3aa: CASRPGEQFF
abundance: medium-sized; d_gene: NA; v_gene: TRBV7-9; j_gene: TRBJ1-3; CDR3nt: TGTGCCAGCAGCTTAGACCGAAGCTCTGGAAACACCATATATTTT; CDR3aa: CASSLDRSSGNTIYF
abundance: many; d_gene: NA; v_gene: TRBV20-1; j_gene: TRBJ2-5; CDR3nt: TGCAGTGCTAGTGGGCCCACCGACAGCCAAGAGACCCAGTACTTC; CDR3aa: CSASGPTDSQETQYF
abundance: many; d_gene: TRBD2; v_gene: TRBV12-3/TRBV12-4; j_gene: TRBJ2-1; CDR3nt: TGTGCCAGCGGTGCGGGGGGGCCCAATGAGCAGTTCTTC; CDR3aa: CASGAGGPNEQFF
abundance: many; d_gene: NA; v_gene: TRBV20-1; j_gene: TRBJ1-1; CDR3nt: TGCAGTGCTGGGCGCGGGGGATGGTCTGAAGCTTTCTTT; CDR3aa: CSAGRGGWSEAFF
abundance: many; d_gene: NA; v_gene: TRBV4-1; j_gene: TRBJ2-7; CDR3nt: TGCGCCAGCAGCCGTCTAGGGGGGGGCAGTTACGAGCAGTACTTC; CDR3aa: CASSRLGGGSYEQYF
abundance: many; d_gene: NA; v_gene: TRBV7-3; j_gene: TRBJ1-1; CDR3nt: TGTGCCAGCAGCTCCCAACCGAACACTGAAGCTTTCTTT; CDR3aa: CASSSQPNTEAFF
abundance: many; d_gene: TRBD2; v_gene: TRBV7-8; j_gene: TRBJ2-7; CDR3nt: TGTGCCAGCAGCTTCGGGACTAGCGGGGGTTACGAGCAGTACTTC; CDR3aa: CASSFGTSGGYEQYF
abundance: many; d_gene: TRBD1; v_gene: TRBV14; j_gene: TRBJ2-5; CDR3nt: TGTGCCAGCAGCCAAGTCTCCGGGACAGGGGAAGAGACCCAGTACTTC; CDR3aa: CASSQVSGTGEETQYF
abundance: NA; d_gene: TRBD1; v_gene: TRBV18; j_gene: TRBJ2-2; CDR3nt: TGTGCCAGCTCCCAAGGACAGGGGGCGATCGGGGAGCTGTTTTTT; CDR3aa: CASSQGQGAIGELFF
abundance: NA; d_gene: TRBD2; v_gene: TRBV20-1; j_gene: TRBJ2-1; CDR3nt: TGCAGTGCTAGAGATCCCCTAGCGGACTACAATGAGCAGTTCTTC; CDR3aa: CSARDPLADYNEQFF
abundance: medium-sized; d_gene: NA; v_gene: TRBV6-2/TRBV6-3; j_gene: TRBJ1-1; CDR3nt: TGTGCCAGCAGTTACCGCCTCGGGGGTGAAGCTTTCTTT; CDR3aa: CASSYRLGGEAFF
abundance: medium-sized; d_gene: NA; v_gene: TRBV19; j_gene: TRBJ1-5; CDR3nt: TGTGCCAGTAGTATATTGGGACAGCCCCAGCATTTT; CDR3aa: CASSILGQPQHF
abundance: many; d_gene: TRBD1; v_gene: TRBV6-6; j_gene: TRBJ1-2; CDR3nt: TGTGCCAGCAGCTTACAGGGGACTATCGACTATGGCTACACCTTC; CDR3aa: CASSLQGTIDYGYTF
abundance: many; d_gene: TRBD1; v_gene: TRBV20-1; j_gene: TRBJ2-3; CDR3nt: TGCAGTGCCACCCGGGACAGGGTGGGGGGCACAGATACGCAGTATTTT; CDR3aa: CSATRDRVGGTDTQYF
abundance: many; d_gene: TRBD1; v_gene: TRBV28; j_gene: TRBJ1-4; CDR3nt: TGTGCCAGCACCTCCGGACAGGACCTAAATGAAAAACTGTTTTTT; CDR3aa: CASTSGQDLNEKLFF
abundance: NA; d_gene: TRBD1; v_gene: TRBV24-1; j_gene: TRBJ2-7; CDR3nt: TGTGCCACCAGTGAGACAGGGGGCTACGAGCAGTACTTC; CDR3aa: CATSETGGYEQYF
abundance: many; d_gene: NA; v_gene: TRBV29-1; j_gene: TRBJ1-5; CDR3nt: TGCAGCGTTGGGCAGGGGAATTCGCCCCAGCATTTT; CDR3aa: CSVGQGNSPQHF
abundance: NA; d_gene: NA; v_gene: TRBV5-6; j_gene: TRBJ2-3; CDR3nt: TGTGCCAGCAGCTTGTCCGAAATCCATTCTCAGTATTTT; CDR3aa: CASSLSEIHSQYF
abundance: many; d_gene: NA; v_gene: TRBV7-2; j_gene: TRBJ2-7; CDR3nt: TGTGCCAGCAGCCTCGAGGGTGGGGCCTACGAGCAGTACTTC; CDR3aa: CASSLEGGAYEQYF
abundance: NA; d_gene: TRBD2; v_gene: TRBV4-2; j_gene: TRBJ2-5; CDR3nt: TGTGCCAGCAGCCAAGATGGTCGAGCGGGGGGCCGGGAGACCCAGTACTTC; CDR3aa: CASSQDGRAGGRETQYF
abundance: NA; d_gene: NA; v_gene: TRBV5-1; j_gene: TRBJ2-7; CDR3nt: TGCGCCAGCAGCTTCGATACATGTGCTGGCGAGCAGTACTTC; CDR3aa: CASSFDTCAGEQYF
abundance: many; d_gene: TRBD1; v_gene: TRBV24-1; j_gene: TRBJ2-2; CDR3nt: TGTGCCACCAGTGATGAGACCGGGACAGTGAACACCGGGGAGCTGTTTTTT; CDR3aa: CATSDETGTVNTGELFF
abundance: many; d_gene: NA; v_gene: TRBV20-1; j_gene: TRBJ2-2; CDR3nt: TGCAGTGCTAGAGATCCGTACACCGGGGAGCTGTTTTTT; CDR3aa: CSARDPYTGELFF
abundance: medium-sized; d_gene: NA; v_gene: TRBV28; j_gene: TRBJ1-5; CDR3nt: TGTGCCAGTAGACTTGGGCTACACGTGGAGCCCCAGCATTTT; CDR3aa: CASRLGLHVEPQHF
abundance: many; d_gene: NA; v_gene: TRBV7-3; j_gene: TRBJ2-2; CDR3nt: TGTGCCAGCAGCTCCCACCCAGGGGGGGACACCGGGGAGCTGTTTTTT; CDR3aa: CASSSHPGGDTGELFF
abundance: many; d_gene: TRBD1; v_gene: TRBV29-1; j_gene: TRBJ2-5; CDR3nt: TGCAGCGTGGGACAGTCCCAAGAGACCCAGTACTTC; CDR3aa: CSVGQSQETQYF